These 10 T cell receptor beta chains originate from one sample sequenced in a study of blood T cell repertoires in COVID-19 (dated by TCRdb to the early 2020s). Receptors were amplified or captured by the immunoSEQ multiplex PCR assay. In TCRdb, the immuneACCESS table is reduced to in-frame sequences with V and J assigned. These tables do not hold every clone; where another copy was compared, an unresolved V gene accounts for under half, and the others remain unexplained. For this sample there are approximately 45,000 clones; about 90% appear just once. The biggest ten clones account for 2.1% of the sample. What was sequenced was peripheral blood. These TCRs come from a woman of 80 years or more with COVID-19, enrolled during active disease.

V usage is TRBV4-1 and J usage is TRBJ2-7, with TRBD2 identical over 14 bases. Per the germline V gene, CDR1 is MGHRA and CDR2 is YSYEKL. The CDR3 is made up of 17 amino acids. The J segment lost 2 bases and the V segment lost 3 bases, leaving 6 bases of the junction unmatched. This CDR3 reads CASSQGLAGENPYEQYF. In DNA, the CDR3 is TGCGCCAGCAGCCAGGGACTAGCGGGGGAAAATCCCTACGAGCAGTACTTC.

The CDR3 reads CASRRDYGYTF. CDR3 nucleotides: TGTGCCAGCAGGCGGGACTATGGCTACACCTTC. This rearrangement joins TRBV5-6 to TRBJ1-2; D gene uncertain. V was cut by 5 bases and J by 3 bases, with 5 bases left in between. Per the germline V gene, CDR1 is SGHDT and CDR2 is YYEEEE. This CDR3 spans 11 amino acids.

As DNA, the CDR3 is TGTGCCAGCAGCTTTGGGCAGAACACCGGGGAGCTGTTTTTT. Translated, it gives CASSFGQNTGELFF. The J gene is TRBJ2-2, the V gene TRBV5-4; the D is unclear. This CDR3 has 14 residues. V was cut by 2 bases and J by 1 base, with 6 bases left in between. Germline V gene data show CDR1 as SGHNT and CDR2 as YYREEE (reference sequence).

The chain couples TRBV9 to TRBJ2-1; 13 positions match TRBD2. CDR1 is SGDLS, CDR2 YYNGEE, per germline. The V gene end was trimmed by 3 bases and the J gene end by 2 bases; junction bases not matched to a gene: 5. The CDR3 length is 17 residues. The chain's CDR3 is CASSAQGLAGTYNEQFF. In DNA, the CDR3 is TGTGCCAGCAGCGCCCAGGGACTAGCGGGGACCTACAATGAGCAGTTCTTC. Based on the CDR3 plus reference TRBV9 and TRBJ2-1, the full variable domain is DSGVTQTPKHLITATGQRVTLRCSPRSGDLSVYWYQQSLDQGLQFLIQYYNGEERAKGNILERFSAQQFPDLHSELNLSSLELGDSALYFCASSAQGLAGTYNEQFFGPGTRLTVL.

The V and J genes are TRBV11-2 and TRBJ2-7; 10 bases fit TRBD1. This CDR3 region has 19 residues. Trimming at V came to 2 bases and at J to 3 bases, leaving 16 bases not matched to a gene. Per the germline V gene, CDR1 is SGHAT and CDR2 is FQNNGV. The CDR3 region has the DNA TGTGCCAGCAGCTTAAGGACCCGGGACAGGGGCACTTTTTACTACGAGCAGTACTTC. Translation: CASSLRTRDRGTFYYEQYF.

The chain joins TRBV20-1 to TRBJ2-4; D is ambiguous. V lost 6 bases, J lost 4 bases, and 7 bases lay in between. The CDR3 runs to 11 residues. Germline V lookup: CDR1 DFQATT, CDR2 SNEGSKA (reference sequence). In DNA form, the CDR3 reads TGCAGTGCCGAGCCGAAAAACATTCAGTACTTC. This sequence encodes CSAEPKNIQYF.

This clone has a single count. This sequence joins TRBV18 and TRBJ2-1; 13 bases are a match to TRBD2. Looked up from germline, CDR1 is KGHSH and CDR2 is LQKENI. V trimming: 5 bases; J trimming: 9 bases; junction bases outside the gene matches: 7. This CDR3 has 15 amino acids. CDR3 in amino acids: CASSELAGGPSEQFF. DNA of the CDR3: TGTGCCAGCTCAGAACTAGCGGGAGGGCCTAGTGAGCAGTTCTTC. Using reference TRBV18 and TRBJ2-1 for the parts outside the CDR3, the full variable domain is NAGVMQNPRHLVRRRGQEARLRCSPMKGHSHVYWYRQLPEEGLKFMVYLQKENIIDESGMPKERFSAEFPKEGPSILRIQQVVRGDSAAYFCASSELAGGPSEQFFGPGTRLTVL.

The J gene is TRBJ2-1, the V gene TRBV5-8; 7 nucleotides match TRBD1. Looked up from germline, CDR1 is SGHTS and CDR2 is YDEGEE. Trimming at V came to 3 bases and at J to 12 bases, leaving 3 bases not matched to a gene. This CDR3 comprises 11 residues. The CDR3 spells CASSSGQRQFF. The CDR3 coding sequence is TGTGCCAGCAGCTCGGGACAGCGGCAGTTCTTC.

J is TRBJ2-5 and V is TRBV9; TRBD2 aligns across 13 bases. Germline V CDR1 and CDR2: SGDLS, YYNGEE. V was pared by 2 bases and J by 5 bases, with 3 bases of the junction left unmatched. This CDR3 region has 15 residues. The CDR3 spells CASSVQLAGGETQYF. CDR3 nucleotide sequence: TGTGCCAGCAGCGTCCAACTAGCGGGGGGGGAGACCCAGTACTTC.

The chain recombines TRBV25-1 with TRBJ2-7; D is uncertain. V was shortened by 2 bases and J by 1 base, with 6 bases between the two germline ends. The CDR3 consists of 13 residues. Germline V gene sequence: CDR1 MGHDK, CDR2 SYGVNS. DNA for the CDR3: TGTGCCAGCAGTGAACCGGTTTCCTACGAGCAGTACTTC. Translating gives CASSEPVSYEQYF.